The 14 T cell receptor beta chains given below trace back to one sample, sequenced in a study of blood T cell repertoires in COVID-19. Profiled with immunoSEQ multiplex PCR; TCRdb holds only in-frame clones, not every one. The sample has approximately 43,000 clones; around 82% are singletons. Sequencing was performed on peripheral blood. Source of these receptors: a man aged 35-49 years with active or convalescent COVID-19.

The gene calls are TRBV11-2 and TRBJ1-6, with D tentatively TRBD1 (6 bases). CDR1 is SGHAT, CDR2 FQNNGV, per germline. The CDR3 is 14 amino acids. Trimming took off 2 bases at V and 6 bases at J, with 8 bases between the two ends. The CDR3 reads CASSLQGFNSPLHF. CDR3 nucleotide sequence: TGTGCCAGCAGCTTACAGGGGTTTAATTCACCCCTCCACTTT. Complete variable domain (other parts from reference TRBV11-2 and TRBJ1-6): EAGVAQSPRYKIIEKRQSVAFWCNPISGHATLYWYQQILGQGPKLLIQFQNNGVVDDSQLPKDRFSAERLKGVDSTLKIQPAKLEDSAVYLCASSLQGFNSPLHFGNGTRLTVT.

This clone was detected only a few times. V is TRBV5-5 and J is TRBJ1-2, with a weak D call TRBD1 (6 bases). The V and J ends lost 4 bases and 5 bases respectively, with 18 bases between them. In germline, CDR1 is SGHKS, CDR2 YYEKEE (reference sequence). The CDR3 consists of 15 residues. CDR3 coding DNA: TGTGCCAGCAGCACGATATCAGGGGTTCTTTATGGCTACACCTTC. Its translation is CASSTISGVLYGYTF. Variable domain in full (rest from reference TRBV5-5 and TRBJ1-2): DAGVTQSPTHLIKTRGQQVTLRCSPISGHKSVSWYQQVLGQGPQFIFQYYEKEERGRGNFPDRFSARQFPNYSSELNVNALLLGDSALYLCASSTISGVLYGYTFGSGTRLTVV.

This rearrangement joins TRBV19 to TRBJ2-5; 12 bases fit TRBD2. The junction had 15 bases not matched to a gene; V was cut back by 5 bases and J by 5 bases. The CDR3 loop spans 18 amino acids. CDR1 and CDR2 from the germline V gene are LNHDA and SQIVND (reference sequence). DNA of the CDR3: TGTGCCAGTAGTCCTTCGAGGCTAGCGGGGGGGCTTTGGGAGACCCAGTACTTC. Protein: CASSPSRLAGGLWETQYF.

The V gene is TRBV30, the J gene TRBJ2-7; D ambiguous. The V and J ends lost 2 bases and 4 bases respectively, with 12 bases between them. Germline loops: CDR1 GTSNPN, CDR2 SVGIG (reference sequence). This CDR3 is 13 amino acids long. The CDR3 DNA reads as TGTGCCTGGAGTAATAGCTTAGGATACGAGCAGTACTTC. Protein: CAWSNSLGYEQYF.

This clone is labeled as medium-sized. CDR3 nucleotides: TGTGCCAGTAGTATAAGCTGGGACTCCGGTCTCTATGGCTACACCTTC. Amino acids: CASSISWDSGLYGYTF. V gene TRBV19 combines with J gene TRBJ1-2, with D perhaps matching TRBD1 (5 bases). Germline values: CDR1 LNHDA, CDR2 SQIVND (reference sequence). Trimming took off 2 bases at V and 4 bases at J, with 17 bases between the two ends. The CDR3 runs to 16 residues.

The rearrangement links TRBV4-2 to TRBJ2-1; maybe TRBD1 (6 bases). This CDR3 spans 11 amino acids. V was pared by 5 bases and J by 10 bases, with 9 bases between. In germline, CDR1 is LGHNA, CDR2 YNFKEQ. The CDR3 protein is CASSYQGEQFF. The DNA of the CDR3 is TGTGCCAGCAGCTACCAGGGGGAGCAGTTCTTC.

The chain joins TRBV21-1 to TRBJ2-7; the table calls TRBD2, which could not be checked here. TRBV21-1 is a known pseudogene. The CDR3 spans 13 residues. CDR3 residues: CASVPSGGYEQYF. The DNA of the CDR3 is TGTGCCAGCGTTCCCTCAGGAGGCTACGAGCAGTACTTC.

The chain couples TRBV10-2 to TRBJ1-4, with TRBD1 matching over 9 bases. The V gene's germline CDR1 is WSHSY and CDR2 SAAADI. V lost 0 bases, J lost 8 bases, and 16 bases stayed unmatched. This CDR3 has 19 amino acids. CDR3 in DNA: TGCGCCAGCAGTGAGTCCTACGGGGGACAGGGACCTTCAGGGGAAAAACTGTTTTTT. Its translation: CASSESYGGQGPSGEKLFF.

This chain links TRBV27 with TRBJ1-4; D is ambiguous. The V gene lost 5 bases and the J gene lost 4 bases, with 14 bases spanning the gap. The CDR3 sequence is 15 residues long. CDR1 and CDR2 (germline): MNHEY, SMNVEV (reference sequence). The CDR3 protein is CASSPQAGFNEKLFF. CDR3 coding DNA: TGTGCCAGCAGTCCCCAGGCTGGATTTAATGAAAAACTGTTTTTT.

The rearrangement uses TRBV3-1 (or the pseudogene TRBV3-2) and TRBJ1-2; tentatively, D is TRBD1 (6 bases). Looked up from germline, CDR1 is LGHDT and CDR2 is YNNKEL (reference sequence). Trimming cost V 0 bases and J 2 bases, with 10 bases left between them. The CDR3 totals 15 residues. This CDR3 is CASSQDSTGNYGYTF. The CDR3 DNA follows: TGTGCCAGCAGCCAAGACTCCACAGGGAACTATGGCTACACCTTC.

The V and J genes are TRBV7-2 and TRBJ2-5; D is unresolved. Germline CDR1 is SGHTA and CDR2 is FQGNSA. Trimming took 3 bases from V and 4 from J, leaving 18 bases between them. The CDR3 extends over 16 amino acids. CDR3 region: CASSFQVGSNLETQYF. CDR3 sequence (DNA): TGTGCCAGCAGCTTCCAGGTCGGTTCCAATTTAGAGACCCAGTACTTC.

The rearrangement joins TRBV19 to TRBJ2-1; perhaps TRBD1 as D (6 bases). This CDR3 spans 17 amino acids. Germline CDR1 is LNHDA and CDR2 is SQIVND (reference sequence). The germline V and J ends were trimmed by 4 bases and 3 bases, with 19 bases remaining between them. DNA for the CDR3: TGTGCCAGTAGTACCTCGACAGGCCGAAAGAACTACAATGAGCAGTTCTTC. Its protein is CASSTSTGRKNYNEQFF.

The chain couples TRBV12-5 to TRBJ1-2; D is unclear. Germline values: CDR1 LGHNT, CDR2 FRNRAP. This CDR3 contains 12 residues. V lost 5 bases to trimming and J lost 1 base, with 5 bases between them. CDR3 sequence reads: CASGHSNYGYTF. The CDR3 nucleotides are TGTGCTAGTGGTCACAGTAACTATGGCTACACCTTC.

This clone was observed a single time. The chain has TRBV27 and TRBJ2-5, with D possibly matching TRBD2 (5 bases). V shed 3 bases and J shed 4 bases, with 12 bases lying between them. The CDR3 has 14 residues. Looked up from germline, CDR1 is MNHEY and CDR2 is SMNVEV (reference sequence). CDR3: CASSLVSGGETQYF. In nucleotides, the CDR3 is TGTGCCAGCAGTTTGGTGTCAGGAGGAGAGACCCAGTACTTC.